This T cell receptor (beta chain) comes out of a study of blood T cell repertoires in COVID-19. The trim removed 2 bases at V and 10 bases at J, leaving 4 bases unmatched. Germline V gene sequence: CDR1 SGHAT, CDR2 FQDESV (reference sequence). The CDR3 covers 13 residues. Authors' methods: Amplification of reference gene primers was used by the study to estimate nucleated cell counts. TCRdb keeps only in-frame clones here, not all; method: immunoSEQ multiplex PCR. The DNA gave D and trimming, while V, J and clone size come from that table. This sample has some 400,000 clones, with 89% found just once. Enrolled through a virtual design, the participants were between 18 and 89 years of age and came from some 25 US areas. Cohort placement rested on clinical history that participants reported themselves. Two negative PCRs, clearance, or symptom resolution had been documented for recovered Cohort 3 donors.

The sample consisted of PBMCs or T cells enriched from blood (not recorded which). The rearrangement joins TRBV11-1 to TRBJ2-1; 8 bases agree with TRBD1. This TCR was sampled from a woman aged 25 to 39 who had recovered from COVID-19. The CDR3 reads CASSLSSGGEQFF. Written as DNA, the CDR3 is TGTGCCAGCAGCTTAAGTTCAGGGGGCGAGCAGTTCTTC.